The rows below give T cell receptor beta chains drawn from one sample of a study of blood T cell repertoires in COVID-19. Clones were sequenced by immunoSEQ multiplex PCR, and TCRdb holds only the in-frame ones, with some missing. This table has tens of thousands of clones, 72% appearing once. Sequenced input: peripheral blood. These receptors were obtained from a woman between 70 and 85 years old with COVID-19, enrolled during active disease. Each CDR3 is given with its conserved first and last residue. D genes are given only for firm matches. Expanded clones are given a class, and other clones once, few, many or no size at all.

v_gene: TRBV2
d_gene: TRBD1
abundance: .
j_gene: TRBJ2-3
CDR3nt: TGTGCCAGCAGTGTACAGGGGGATACGCAGTATTTT
CDR3aa: CASSVQGDTQYF

v_gene: TRBV7-2
d_gene: TRBD1
abundance: .
j_gene: TRBJ2-3
CDR3nt: TGTGCCAGCAGTCAACAGGGGGCGCGTCCAGATACGCAGTATTTT
CDR3aa: CASSQQGARPDTQYF

v_gene: TRBV15
d_gene: TRBD2
abundance: medium-sized
j_gene: TRBJ2-1
CDR3nt: TGTGCCACCAGCAGACCCAACAGGGGACCCCCGGGACTAGCGGGTCTCTGGTCCTACAATGAGCAGTTCTTC
CDR3aa: CATSRPNRGPPGLAGLWSYNEQFF

v_gene: TRBV5-4
d_gene: .
abundance: .
j_gene: TRBJ2-2
CDR3nt: TGTGCCAGCGGCTCCCAGGGCCCCGGGGAGCTGTTTTTT
CDR3aa: CASGSQGPGELFF

v_gene: TRBV2
d_gene: TRBD1
abundance: .
j_gene: TRBJ1-6
CDR3nt: TGTGCCAGCAGAAGACAGGGCGATAATTCACCCCTCCACTTT
CDR3aa: CASRRQGDNSPLHF

v_gene: TRBV3-1/TRBV3-2
d_gene: TRBD2
abundance: .
j_gene: TRBJ2-7
CDR3nt: TGTGCCACGGAGTCGGGGGGCTCCTACGAGCAGTACTTC
CDR3aa: CATESGGSYEQYF

v_gene: TRBV28
d_gene: .
abundance: .
j_gene: TRBJ2-2
CDR3nt: TGTGCCAGCAGTTTCGCGGGGTCCGGGGAGCTGTTTTTT
CDR3aa: CASSFAGSGELFF

v_gene: TRBV19
d_gene: .
abundance: .
j_gene: TRBJ2-7
CDR3nt: TGTGCCAGTAGTAAGCTGGCCTCGGGGGAGCAGTACTTC
CDR3aa: CASSKLASGEQYF

v_gene: TRBV19
d_gene: TRBD1
abundance: .
j_gene: TRBJ1-4
CDR3nt: TGTGCCAGTAGTGGGGACAGTAGGGAAAAACTGTTTTTT
CDR3aa: CASSGDSREKLFF

v_gene: TRBV7-2
d_gene: TRBD1
abundance: .
j_gene: TRBJ2-1
CDR3nt: TGTGCCAGCAGCTCCCGGGACAGACACAATGAGCAGTTCTTC
CDR3aa: CASSSRDRHNEQFF

v_gene: TRBV19
d_gene: TRBD1
abundance: once
j_gene: TRBJ2-7
CDR3nt: TGTGCCAGTAGTATAGCTCCAGGGGGTGCCTACGAGCAGTACTTC
CDR3aa: CASSIAPGGAYEQYF

v_gene: TRBV27
d_gene: TRBD2
abundance: .
j_gene: TRBJ2-7
CDR3nt: TGTGCCAGCACCCCCGGGAGGTCGAACGAGCAGTACTTC
CDR3aa: CASTPGRSNEQYF

v_gene: TRBV5-1
d_gene: TRBD1
abundance: .
j_gene: TRBJ2-1
CDR3nt: TGCGCCAGCAGCAACGGACAGGCAGTCTACAATGAGCAGTTCTTC
CDR3aa: CASSNGQAVYNEQFF

v_gene: TRBV7-9
d_gene: .
abundance: .
j_gene: TRBJ1-1
CDR3nt: TGTGCCAGCGGCCCCGGGGGGGGCACTGAAGCTTTCTTT
CDR3aa: CASGPGGGTEAFF

v_gene: TRBV29-1
d_gene: .
abundance: .
j_gene: TRBJ2-3
CDR3nt: TGCAGCGTTGAAGATAACATATCAGATACGCAGTATTTT
CDR3aa: CSVEDNISDTQYF

v_gene: TRBV3-1/TRBV3-2
d_gene: .
abundance: once
j_gene: TRBJ1-1
CDR3nt: TGTGCCAGCAGCCTCTACGGGGGGAACACTGAAGCTTTCTTT
CDR3aa: CASSLYGGNTEAFF

v_gene: TRBV7-6
d_gene: .
abundance: .
j_gene: TRBJ2-2
CDR3nt: TGTGCCAGCAGCGCCCTTGGCCCGGGAGATGACACCGGGGAGCTGTTTTTT
CDR3aa: CASSALGPGDDTGELFF

v_gene: TRBV7-3
d_gene: TRBD1
abundance: .
j_gene: TRBJ2-2
CDR3nt: TGTGCCAGCAGCGGGACAGGGAACACCGGGGAGCTGTTTTTT
CDR3aa: CASSGTGNTGELFF

v_gene: TRBV9
d_gene: TRBD2
abundance: few
j_gene: TRBJ2-1
CDR3nt: TGTGCCAGCAGCGTAGTGGCAGGGCAGGTAGCGGGTTACAATGAGCAGTTCTTC
CDR3aa: CASSVVAGQVAGYNEQFF

v_gene: TRBV12-3/TRBV12-4
d_gene: TRBD2
abundance: .
j_gene: TRBJ2-7
CDR3nt: TGTGCCAGCAGATCCCTAGCGGGGGGCGAGCAGTACTTC
CDR3aa: CASRSLAGGEQYF

v_gene: TRBV5-4
d_gene: TRBD1
abundance: once
j_gene: TRBJ1-1
CDR3nt: TGTGCCAGCGAGGGGGCGGGTGCTGAAGCTTTCTTT
CDR3aa: CASEGAGAEAFF

v_gene: TRBV15
d_gene: TRBD1
abundance: few
j_gene: TRBJ1-6
CDR3nt: TGTGCCACCAGCAGAACAAACAGGGGGCTTGGCTATAATTCACCCCTCCACTTT
CDR3aa: CATSRTNRGLGYNSPLHF

v_gene: TRBV5-4
d_gene: TRBD1
abundance: .
j_gene: TRBJ1-2
CDR3nt: TGTGCCAGCAGCTTACCCTCAGGGGGCGCAGGATTTGGCTACACCTTC
CDR3aa: CASSLPSGGAGFGYTF

v_gene: TRBV21-1
d_gene: .
abundance: .
j_gene: TRBJ1-1
CDR3nt: TGTGCCAGCAGCGCCCCCCGGGTGAGCACTGAAGCTTTCTTT
CDR3aa: CASSAPRVSTEAFF

v_gene: TRBV7-9
d_gene: .
abundance: .
j_gene: TRBJ1-2
CDR3nt: TGTGCCAGCAGCCGAGGCGAGGGTGGCTACACCTTC
CDR3aa: CASSRGEGGYTF

v_gene: TRBV11-2
d_gene: .
abundance: .
j_gene: TRBJ2-3
CDR3nt: TGTGCCAGCAGCCTGAAAATTAGCGGAAACACAGATACGCAGTATTTT
CDR3aa: CASSLKISGNTDTQYF

v_gene: TRBV27
d_gene: TRBD2
abundance: .
j_gene: TRBJ2-1
CDR3nt: TGTGCCAGCAGTTGGACTAGCGGGAGCCGGGGTGAGCAGTTCTTC
CDR3aa: CASSWTSGSRGEQFF

v_gene: TRBV19
d_gene: TRBD2
abundance: .
j_gene: TRBJ2-1
CDR3nt: TGTGCCAGTAGTATAGGGGGAGGGCGAGATGAGCAGTTCTTC
CDR3aa: CASSIGGGRDEQFF

v_gene: TRBV7-2
d_gene: .
abundance: .
j_gene: TRBJ2-1
CDR3nt: TGTGCCAGCAGCTTCGGGACAACGGTGGTCAATGAGCAGTTCTTC
CDR3aa: CASSFGTTVVNEQFF

v_gene: TRBV3-1/TRBV3-2
d_gene: .
abundance: .
j_gene: TRBJ2-1
CDR3nt: TGTGCCAGCAGCCGATCGGAGCAGCAGTTCTTC
CDR3aa: CASSRSEQQFF

v_gene: TRBV11-3
d_gene: TRBD2
abundance: .
j_gene: TRBJ2-1
CDR3nt: TGTGCCAGCAGCGGGGGACTAGCGGTCGATGAGCAGTTCTTC
CDR3aa: CASSGGLAVDEQFF

v_gene: TRBV7-2
d_gene: .
abundance: .
j_gene: TRBJ2-4
CDR3nt: TGTGCCAGCAGCTTAGCGGCAGAAAACATTCAGTACTTC
CDR3aa: CASSLAAENIQYF

v_gene: TRBV5-1
d_gene: .
abundance: once
j_gene: TRBJ1-1
CDR3nt: TGCGCCAGCGGCCCGGGGGGAAACACTAAAGCTTTCTTT
CDR3aa: CASGPGGNTKAFF

v_gene: TRBV9
d_gene: .
abundance: .
j_gene: TRBJ1-2
CDR3nt: TGTGCCAGCAGCCCCGCCGGGACACCACTTCTCGGTGGCTACACCTTC
CDR3aa: CASSPAGTPLLGGYTF

v_gene: TRBV25-1
d_gene: .
abundance: once
j_gene: TRBJ1-1
CDR3nt: TGTGCCAGCAGTAAACGAGGTGTGAACACTGAAGCTTTCTTT
CDR3aa: CASSKRGVNTEAFF

v_gene: TRBV5-6
d_gene: TRBD2
abundance: .
j_gene: TRBJ2-1
CDR3nt: TGTGCCAGCAGGAGAGCGGGGACCTCCTACAATGAGCAGTTCTTC
CDR3aa: CASRRAGTSYNEQFF

v_gene: TRBV19
d_gene: TRBD2
abundance: .
j_gene: TRBJ2-1
CDR3nt: TGTGCCAGTAGTATGAGTGGAACTAGCGGGAGTTTATACAATGAGCAGTTCTTC
CDR3aa: CASSMSGTSGSLYNEQFF

v_gene: TRBV27
d_gene: .
abundance: few
j_gene: TRBJ2-4
CDR3nt: TGTGCCAGCAGTTTAAATCAGGGACTAGCCAAAAACATTCAGTACTTC
CDR3aa: CASSLNQGLAKNIQYF

v_gene: TRBV19
d_gene: TRBD1
abundance: .
j_gene: TRBJ2-2
CDR3nt: TGTGCCAGTAGTATAGATCAGGGGGCGCAAATCGGGGAGCTGTTTTTT
CDR3aa: CASSIDQGAQIGELFF

v_gene: TRBV6-6
d_gene: .
abundance: .
j_gene: TRBJ2-7
CDR3nt: TGTGCCAGCAGTGTAGCGGAGACCTACGAGCAGTACTTC
CDR3aa: CASSVAETYEQYF

v_gene: TRBV19
d_gene: TRBD1
abundance: .
j_gene: TRBJ1-4
CDR3nt: TGTGCCAGTAGCGACGGGACAGGGGGATCGGGGTTTGAAAAACTGTTTTTT
CDR3aa: CASSDGTGGSGFEKLFF

v_gene: TRBV24-1
d_gene: TRBD2
abundance: .
j_gene: TRBJ2-1
CDR3nt: TGTGCCACCCGCGGACTAGCGGGAGTGAGCAACAATGAGCAGTTCTTC
CDR3aa: CATRGLAGVSNNEQFF

v_gene: TRBV23-1
d_gene: TRBD1
abundance: .
j_gene: TRBJ1-5
CDR3nt: TGCGCCAGCAGTCAATCGAGGCAGGGGGAAAATCCCCAGCATTTT
CDR3aa: CASSQSRQGENPQHF

v_gene: TRBV11-3
d_gene: .
abundance: .
j_gene: TRBJ1-1
CDR3nt: TGTGCCAGCAGCTTAGCAAGAGCAATTGGTATAGCTGAAGCTTTCTTT
CDR3aa: CASSLARAIGIAEAFF

v_gene: TRBV5-1
d_gene: TRBD1
abundance: .
j_gene: TRBJ1-2
CDR3nt: TGCGCCAGCAGCTGGGGGCTGGGGACAGGGGGCCAGACTAACTATGGCTACACCTTC
CDR3aa: CASSWGLGTGGQTNYGYTF

v_gene: TRBV10-2
d_gene: .
abundance: .
j_gene: TRBJ1-5
CDR3nt: TGCGCCAGCAGTGAGTGGACAAGCAATCAGCCCCAGCATTTT
CDR3aa: CASSEWTSNQPQHF

v_gene: TRBV1
d_gene: .
abundance: .
j_gene: TRBJ2-2
CDR3nt: TGCACCAGCAGCCATCCTGGGACTAGCGGGAGAGGGGAACCCGGGGAGCTGTTTTTT
CDR3aa: CTSSHPGTSGRGEPGELFF

v_gene: TRBV6-5
d_gene: TRBD2
abundance: .
j_gene: TRBJ2-5
CDR3nt: TGTGCCAGTGGAGCGGGGGGGCCGGGGGAGACCCAGTACTTC
CDR3aa: CASGAGGPGETQYF

v_gene: TRBV7-2
d_gene: .
abundance: .
j_gene: TRBJ1-6
CDR3nt: TGTGCCAGCAGCTTAGTTGAGGGCGCTAATTCACCCCTCCACTTT
CDR3aa: CASSLVEGANSPLHF

v_gene: TRBV12-5
d_gene: .
abundance: .
j_gene: TRBJ1-6
CDR3nt: TGTGCTAGTGGTTTGAGGGAGGCGAATTCACCCCTCCACTTT
CDR3aa: CASGLREANSPLHF

v_gene: TRBV20-1
d_gene: .
abundance: .
j_gene: TRBJ2-1
CDR3nt: TGCAGTGCCCCCCTGGCGGGAAGGGAGTTCTTC
CDR3aa: CSAPLAGREFF

v_gene: TRBV4-3
d_gene: TRBD2
abundance: few
j_gene: TRBJ2-1
CDR3nt: TGCGCCAGCAGCCAAGCGCTAGCGGGAGAGCTTGAGCAGTTCTTC
CDR3aa: CASSQALAGELEQFF

v_gene: TRBV10-3
d_gene: .
abundance: .
j_gene: TRBJ1-1
CDR3nt: TGTGCCACGGGCTCAGGGTTGACTGAAGCTTTCTTT
CDR3aa: CATGSGLTEAFF